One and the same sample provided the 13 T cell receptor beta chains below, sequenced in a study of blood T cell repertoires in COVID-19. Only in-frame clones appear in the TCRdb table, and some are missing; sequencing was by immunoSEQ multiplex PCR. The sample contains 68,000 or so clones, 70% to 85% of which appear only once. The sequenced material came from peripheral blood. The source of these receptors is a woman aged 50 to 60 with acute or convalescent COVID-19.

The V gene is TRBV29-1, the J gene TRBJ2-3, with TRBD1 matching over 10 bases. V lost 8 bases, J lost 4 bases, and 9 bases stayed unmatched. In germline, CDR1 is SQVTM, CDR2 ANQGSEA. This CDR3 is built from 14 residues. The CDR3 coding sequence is TGCAGCTCCTGGGGGACAGGGGCCCCAGATACGCAGTATTTT. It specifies CSSWGTGAPDTQYF.

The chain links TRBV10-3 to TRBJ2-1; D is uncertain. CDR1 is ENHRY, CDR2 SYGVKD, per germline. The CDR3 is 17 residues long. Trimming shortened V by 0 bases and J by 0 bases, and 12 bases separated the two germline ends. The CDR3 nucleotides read TGTGCCATCAGTGAGTCGCCGGGTTTTAGCTCCTACAATGAGCAGTTCTTC. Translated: CAISESPGFSSYNEQFF.

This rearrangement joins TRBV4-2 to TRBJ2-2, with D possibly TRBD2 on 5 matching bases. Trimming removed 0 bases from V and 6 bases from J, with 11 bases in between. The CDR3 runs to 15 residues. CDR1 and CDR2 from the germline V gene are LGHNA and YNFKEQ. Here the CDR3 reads CASSQDRLAAGELFF. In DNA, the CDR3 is TGTGCCAGCAGCCAAGATCGGCTAGCAGCCGGGGAGCTGTTTTTT.

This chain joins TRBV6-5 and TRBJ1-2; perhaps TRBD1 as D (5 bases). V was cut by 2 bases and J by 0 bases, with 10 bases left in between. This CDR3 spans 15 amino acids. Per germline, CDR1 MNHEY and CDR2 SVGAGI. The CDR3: CASSYLGTSNYGYTF. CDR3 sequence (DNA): TGTGCCAGCAGTTACCTAGGGACTTCTAACTATGGCTACACCTTC.

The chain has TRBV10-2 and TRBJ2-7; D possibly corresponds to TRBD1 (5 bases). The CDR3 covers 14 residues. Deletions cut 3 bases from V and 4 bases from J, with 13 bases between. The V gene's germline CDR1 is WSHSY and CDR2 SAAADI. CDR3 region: CASSESWGPYEQYF. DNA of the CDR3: TGCGCCAGCAGTGAATCGTGGGGCCCGTACGAGCAGTACTTC.

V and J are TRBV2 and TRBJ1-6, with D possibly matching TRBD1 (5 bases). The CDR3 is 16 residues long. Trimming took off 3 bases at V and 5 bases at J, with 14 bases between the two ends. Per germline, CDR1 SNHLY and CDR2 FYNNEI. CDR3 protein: CASSDDRGRNNSPLHF. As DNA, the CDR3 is TGTGCCAGCAGTGATGATAGGGGCCGAAATAATTCACCCCTCCACTTT.

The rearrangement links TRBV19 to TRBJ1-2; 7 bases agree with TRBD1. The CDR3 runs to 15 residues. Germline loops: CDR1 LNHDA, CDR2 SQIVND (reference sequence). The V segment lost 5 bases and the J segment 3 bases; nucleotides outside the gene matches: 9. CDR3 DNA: TGTGCCAGTAGTGCGACAGGGCGATGGGACTATGGCTACACCTTC. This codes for CASSATGRWDYGYTF.

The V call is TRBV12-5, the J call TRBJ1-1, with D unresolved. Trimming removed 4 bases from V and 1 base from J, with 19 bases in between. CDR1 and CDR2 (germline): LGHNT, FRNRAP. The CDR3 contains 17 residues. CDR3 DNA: TGTGCTAGTGGTTCGACCGGCATCGGGAGTCCGAACACTGAAGCTTTCTTT. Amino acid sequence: CASGSTGIGSPNTEAFF.

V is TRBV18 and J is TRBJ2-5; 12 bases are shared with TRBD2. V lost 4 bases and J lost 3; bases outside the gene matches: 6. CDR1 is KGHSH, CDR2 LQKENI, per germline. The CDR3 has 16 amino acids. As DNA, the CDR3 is TGTGCCAGCTCACGTCGACTAGCGGGAGATGAAGAGACCCAGTACTTC. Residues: CASSRRLAGDEETQYF.

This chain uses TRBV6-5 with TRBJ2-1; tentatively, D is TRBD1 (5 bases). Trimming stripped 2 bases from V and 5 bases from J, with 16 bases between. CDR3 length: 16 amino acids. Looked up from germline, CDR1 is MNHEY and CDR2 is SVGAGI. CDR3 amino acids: CASSYKRPGQNNEQFF. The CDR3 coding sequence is TGTGCCAGCAGTTACAAGAGGCCAGGGCAAAACAATGAGCAGTTCTTC.

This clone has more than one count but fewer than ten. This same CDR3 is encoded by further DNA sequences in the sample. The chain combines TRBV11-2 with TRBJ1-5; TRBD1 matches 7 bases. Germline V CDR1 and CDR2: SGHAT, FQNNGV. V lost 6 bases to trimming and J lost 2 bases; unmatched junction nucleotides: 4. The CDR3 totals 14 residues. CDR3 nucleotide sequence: TGTGCCAGCAGTTCCGGACAGGGCAATCAGCCCCAGCATTTT. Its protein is CASSSGQGNQPQHF.

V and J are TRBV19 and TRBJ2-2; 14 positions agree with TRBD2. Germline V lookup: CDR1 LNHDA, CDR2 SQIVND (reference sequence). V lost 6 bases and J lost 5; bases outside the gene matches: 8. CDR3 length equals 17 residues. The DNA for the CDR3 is TGTGCCAGTAGGGTGACTAGCGGGAGGGCGCGGACCGGGGAGCTGTTTTTT. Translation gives CASRVTSGRARTGELFF.

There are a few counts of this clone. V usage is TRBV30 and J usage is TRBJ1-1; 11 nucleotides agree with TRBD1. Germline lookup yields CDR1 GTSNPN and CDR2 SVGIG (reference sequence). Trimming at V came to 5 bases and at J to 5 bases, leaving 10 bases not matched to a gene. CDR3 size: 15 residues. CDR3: CAWGTGGLEVTEAFF. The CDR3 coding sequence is TGTGCCTGGGGGACAGGGGGATTGGAGGTTACTGAAGCTTTCTTT.